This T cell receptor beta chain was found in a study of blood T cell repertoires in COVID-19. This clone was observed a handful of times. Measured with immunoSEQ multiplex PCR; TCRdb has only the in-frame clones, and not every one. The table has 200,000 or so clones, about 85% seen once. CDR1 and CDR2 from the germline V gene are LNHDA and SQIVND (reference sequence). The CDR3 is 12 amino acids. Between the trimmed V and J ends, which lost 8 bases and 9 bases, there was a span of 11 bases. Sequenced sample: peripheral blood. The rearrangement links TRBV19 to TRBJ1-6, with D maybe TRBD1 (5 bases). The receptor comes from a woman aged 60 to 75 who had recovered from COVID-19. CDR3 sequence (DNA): TGTGCCAGTCGCATCGGGGGTTCACCCCTCCACTTT. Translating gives CASRIGGSPLHF.